This entry lists 30 T cell receptor beta chains sequenced from one sample in a study of cytomegalovirus exposure and HLA in healthy donors. The PCR ran on 60 Vbeta and 13 Jbeta primers. The data were produced by immunoSEQ multiplex PCR, yet TCRdb's version contains in-frame clones alone and is incomplete. The sample records roughly 160,000 clones, about 80% being singletons. Sequenced: PBMCs. These receptors all come from a woman in her forties or fifties in good health and CMV-seropositive.

The V call is TRBV13, the J call TRBJ2-7, with 10 positions matching TRBD1. Germline V CDR1 and CDR2: PRHDT, FYEKMQ (reference sequence). J gave up 5 bases and V 5 bases, and 15 bases lay outside the gene matches. CDR3 size: 17 residues. CDR3 residues: CASSPTPGQGTFNEQYF. CDR3 nucleotide sequence: TGTGCCAGCAGCCCTACTCCGGGACAGGGGACTTTCAACGAGCAGTACTTC.

V gene TRBV28 combines with J gene TRBJ1-2; 12 bases fit TRBD1. The V segment lost 5 bases and the J segment 7 bases; nucleotides outside the gene matches: 11. CDR3 length: 16 amino acids. In germline, CDR1 is MDHEN, CDR2 SYDVKM. CDR3 sequence: CASSDLRDRGLGGYTF. The CDR3 region has the DNA TGTGCCAGCAGTGACCTCCGGGACAGGGGGCTAGGTGGCTACACCTTC.

This chain links TRBV6-6 with TRBJ2-3; D perhaps matches TRBD1 (6 bases). The germline V and J ends were trimmed by 0 bases and 5 bases, with 15 bases remaining between them. This CDR3 is 16 amino acids long. The germline gives CDR1 MNHNY, CDR2 SVGAGI (reference sequence). Written as DNA, the CDR3 is TGTGCCAGCAGTTACTCCGGGACACTTATCGGAGATACGCAGTATTTT. Protein product: CASSYSGTLIGDTQYF.

The rearrangement joins TRBV7-8 to TRBJ2-3; TRBD1 matches 7 bases. The V gene's germline CDR1 is SGHVS and CDR2 FQNEAQ. The CDR3 extends over 18 amino acids. V lost 0 bases to trimming and J lost 0 bases; unmatched junction nucleotides: 9. The CDR3 DNA sequence: TGTGCCAGCAGCTTAGCCATCCAGACAGGGCGAAGCACAGATACGCAGTATTTT. Translation: CASSLAIQTGRSTDTQYF.

This chain joins TRBV5-6 and TRBJ1-1; tentatively, D is TRBD1 (5 bases). V was shortened by 4 bases and J by 11 bases, with 18 bases between the two germline ends. CDR1 is SGHDT and CDR2 is YYEEEE in the germline V gene. CDR3 size: 13 residues. Here the CDR3 DNA reads TGTGCCAGCAGCCAGAGGAGGGGAGGGCATGCTTTCTTT. Protein product: CASSQRRGGHAFF.

The rearrangement links TRBV9 to TRBJ1-2, with D hard to call. Between the trimmed V and J ends, which lost 0 bases and 4 bases, there was a span of 22 bases. CDR1 is SGDLS and CDR2 is YYNGEE in the germline V gene. The CDR3 spans 18 residues. CDR3 sequence reads: CASSVGVTAGVVGYGYTF. DNA for the CDR3: TGTGCCAGCAGCGTAGGGGTAACGGCGGGAGTAGTGGGCTATGGCTACACCTTC.

The V and J genes are TRBV28 and TRBJ1-2; TRBD1 is a possible D gene (6 bases). Germline V gives CDR1 MDHEN, CDR2 SYDVKM. V lost 5 bases and J 4 bases, leaving 20 bases between the germline ends. The CDR3 runs to 16 residues. CDR3 loop: CASSPPGTPTGYGYTF. The DNA of the CDR3 is TGTGCCAGCAGTCCCCCCGGGACACCCACGGGCTATGGCTACACCTTC.

The chain couples TRBV5-1 to TRBJ1-5, with 8 nucleotides matching TRBD1. Germline CDR1 and CDR2: SGHRS and YFSETQ. There are 15 residues in the CDR3. J gave up 3 bases and V 4 bases, and 6 bases lay outside the gene matches. The CDR3 nucleotides are TGCGCCAGCAGCGCACAGGGGGGGGTCAATCAGCCCCAGCATTTT. Residues: CASSAQGGVNQPQHF.

The chain recombines TRBV7-9 with TRBJ2-3; D not certain. Trimming took 3 bases from V and 0 from J, leaving 13 bases between them. CDR3 length: 16 amino acids. The germline gives CDR1 SEHNR, CDR2 FQNEAQ (reference sequence). CDR3: CASSFLANPSTDTQYF. The CDR3 DNA follows: TGTGCCAGCAGCTTTTTGGCAAATCCTAGCACAGATACGCAGTATTTT.

This rearrangement joins TRBV2 to TRBJ2-1; TRBD2 matches at 7 bases. CDR3 length: 13 amino acids. Germline V CDR1 and CDR2: SNHLY, FYNNEI. V lost 7 bases to trimming and J lost 7 bases; unmatched junction nucleotides: 7. The CDR3 sequence is CASTSGVWNEQFF. DNA for the CDR3: TGTGCCAGCACCAGCGGGGTCTGGAATGAGCAGTTCTTC.

The chain recombines TRBV29-1 with TRBJ1-4, with 7 bases fitting TRBD1. Germline loops: CDR1 SQVTM, CDR2 ANQGSEA. This CDR3 has 16 residues. The V segment lost 6 bases and the J segment 0 bases; nucleotides outside the gene matches: 10. CDR3 DNA: TGCAGCGTCCGACAGGGAAATGGGGCAACTAATGAAAAACTGTTTTTT. Its translation is CSVRQGNGATNEKLFF.

This clone was picked up one time. The chain combines TRBV19 with TRBJ2-2, with 8 bases aligning to TRBD1. The CDR3 is 15 amino acids. In germline, CDR1 is LNHDA, CDR2 SQIVND (reference sequence). V lost 6 bases to trimming and J lost 1 base; unmatched junction nucleotides: 4. CDR3 region: CASRPGQENTGELFF. The CDR3 bases are TGTGCCAGTAGGCCGGGACAGGAGAACACCGGGGAGCTGTTTTTT. Full variable domain (outside the CDR3, taken from reference TRBV19 and TRBJ2-2): DGGITQSPKYLFRKEGQNVTLSCEQNLNHDAMYWYRQDPGQGLRLIYYSQIVNDFQKGDIAEGYSVSREKKESFPLTVTSAQKNPTAFYLCASRPGQENTGELFFGEGSRLTVL.

This clone was seen once. The chain recombines TRBV6-1 with TRBJ1-2; perhaps TRBD1 as D (5 bases). This CDR3 contains 14 residues. Germline lookup yields CDR1 MNHNS and CDR2 SASEGT. V lost 8 bases, J lost 1 base, and 14 bases lay in between. CDR3 nucleotide sequence: TGTGCCAGCCGGTCGGGGGGGAGTAACTATGGCTACACCTTC. This translates into CASRSGGSNYGYTF.

This chain connects TRBV18 to TRBJ2-5, with D unclear. Germline V CDR1 and CDR2: KGHSH, LQKENI. The CDR3 is 16 residues long. Trimming removed 0 bases from V and 3 bases from J, with 14 bases in between. This CDR3 reads CASSPPGGLLKETQYF. The CDR3, as DNA: TGTGCCAGCTCACCACCTGGCGGATTACTTAAAGAGACCCAGTACTTC.

The rearrangement links TRBV9 to TRBJ1-3, with D hard to call. Germline V gene lookup returns CDR1 SGDLS and CDR2 YYNGEE. This CDR3 has 15 residues. The ends were cut back, 0 bases at V and 0 bases at J, with 7 bases in the middle. The CDR3 coding sequence is TGTGCCAGCAGCGTAGACGGGTTCTCTGGAAACACCATATATTTT. It yields the protein CASSVDGFSGNTIYF.

The chain combines TRBV11-2 with TRBJ2-1; 10 nucleotides line up with TRBD2. The V and J ends lost 6 bases and 2 bases, in that order; junction bases with no gene match: 1. Per germline, CDR1 SGHAT and CDR2 FQNNGV. The CDR3 covers 14 residues. The CDR3 spells CASRLAGPYNEQFF. In nucleotides, the CDR3 is TGTGCCAGCAGACTAGCGGGGCCCTACAATGAGCAGTTCTTC.

V usage is TRBV7-3 and J usage is TRBJ2-7; TRBD1 might be the D (6 bases). Deletions cut 1 base from V and 5 bases from J, with 9 bases between. The CDR3 length is 13 residues. Per the germline V gene, CDR1 is SGHTA and CDR2 is FQGTGA. CDR3 in DNA: TGTGCCAGCAGCTTAATCAGGGGCCACGAGCAGTACTTC. Its translation: CASSLIRGHEQYF.

This clone has more than one count but fewer than ten. The CDR3 bases are TGTGCCAGCTCACTGAGACAGGGGGCTAAAAATGAGCAGTTCTTC. Protein product: CASSLRQGAKNEQFF. The V and J genes are TRBV18 and TRBJ2-1, with 10 bases fitting TRBD1. V was clipped by 4 bases and J by 7 bases; unmatched bases: 7. Germline-derived CDR1 and CDR2 are KGHSH and LQKENI. CDR3 length equals 15 residues.

This clone was seen only a few times. V gene TRBV11-2 combines with J gene TRBJ1-5; 7 bases match TRBD1. Germline V gene data show CDR1 as SGHAT and CDR2 as FQNNGV. Trimming cost V 1 base and J 6 bases; bases outside gene matches: 9. The CDR3 is 16 amino acids. CDR3 sequence reads: CASSLVTGVSSQPQHF. CDR3 bases: TGTGCCAGCAGCTTAGTAACAGGGGTTTCCAGTCAGCCCCAGCATTTT.

V and J are TRBV7-2 and TRBJ2-1; TRBD1 matches 7 bases. V dropped 4 bases and J dropped 6; count of bases not matched to a gene: 12. Looked up from germline, CDR1 is SGHTA and CDR2 is FQGNSA. CDR3 length: 16 amino acids. DNA for the CDR3: TGTGCCAGCAGCTCACGGACAGGAAGGATGGGCAATGAGCAGTTCTTC. Amino acids: CASSSRTGRMGNEQFF.

This clone appeared a few times. The rearrangement joins TRBV6-5 to TRBJ1-1; TRBD1 aligns across 10 bases. Germline V gene sequence: CDR1 MNHEY, CDR2 SVGAGI. The CDR3 contains 13 residues. Germline trimming cut 6 bases from V and 4 bases from J; bases unmatched to any gene: 2. The CDR3 DNA is TGTGCCAGCAGCTGGGACAGGGGCACTGAAGCTTTCTTT. This codes for CASSWDRGTEAFF.

This sequence joins TRBV30 and TRBJ1-6; TRBD1 might be the D (6 bases). The CDR3 runs to 13 residues. The V gene lost 0 bases and the J gene lost 9 bases, with 9 bases spanning the gap. The germline CDR1 and CDR2 sequences are GTSNPN and SVGIG (reference sequence). The CDR3 loop reads CAWSVTGRSPLHF. CDR3 DNA: TGTGCCTGGAGTGTTACAGGGCGTTCACCCCTCCACTTT.

The chain uses TRBV28 and TRBJ2-1; 8 bases are a match to TRBD2. This CDR3 region has 12 residues. Germline V gene data show CDR1 as MDHEN and CDR2 as SYDVKM. J was trimmed by 4 bases and V by 8 bases; bases with no gene match: 1. The CDR3 bases are TGTGCCAGCCGGGAGGGATACAATGAGCAGTTCTTC. Amino acid sequence: CASREGYNEQFF.

This clone was picked up a small number of times. The V call is TRBV5-1, the J call TRBJ1-1; D gene ambiguous. V was cut by 2 bases and J by 0 bases, with 11 bases left in between. This CDR3 region has 15 residues. Germline V gene data show CDR1 as SGHRS and CDR2 as YFSETQ. CDR3 DNA sequence: TGCGCCAGCAGCTTTACCGACGGGATGAACACTGAAGCTTTCTTT. Encoded protein: CASSFTDGMNTEAFF.

This chain uses TRBV20-1 with TRBJ2-7; no definite D call. The germline V and J ends were trimmed by 5 bases and 2 bases, with 7 bases remaining between them. Germline values: CDR1 DFQATT, CDR2 SNEGSKA (reference sequence). The CDR3 totals 11 residues. This CDR3 is CSAENPYEQYF. DNA of the CDR3: TGCAGTGCTGAGAATCCCTACGAGCAGTACTTC.

The CDR3 sequence: CASSLETGTGNYGYTF. The CDR3 DNA reads as TGTGCCAGCAGCTTGGAAACCGGGACAGGCAACTATGGCTACACCTTC. The chain joins TRBV7-2 to TRBJ1-2; 8 nucleotides agree with TRBD1. Trimming at V came to 3 bases and at J to 2 bases, leaving 8 bases not matched to a gene. The CDR3 covers 16 residues. Germline V gives CDR1 SGHTA, CDR2 FQGNSA.

This chain joins TRBV28 and TRBJ2-3; D remains unclear. V was clipped by 7 bases and J by 10 bases, with 15 bases between them. The germline CDR1 and CDR2 sequences are MDHEN and SYDVKM. The CDR3 covers 12 residues. The CDR3 DNA sequence: TGTGCCAGCACCCATAGAGGTATCGCGCAGTATTTT. Protein: CASTHRGIAQYF. The whole variable domain, filled in from reference TRBV28 and TRBJ2-3, reads DVKVTQSSRYLVKRTGEKVFLECVQDMDHENMFWYRQDPGLGLRLIYFSYDVKMKEKGDIPEGYSVSREKKERFSLILESASTNQTSMYLCASTHRGIAQYFGPGTRLTVL.

The chain has TRBV20-1 and TRBJ1-1, with D uncertain. CDR3 size: 11 residues. Germline V gene lookup returns CDR1 DFQATT and CDR2 SNEGSKA (reference sequence). V lost 4 bases, J lost 7 bases, and 10 bases lay in between. This CDR3 is CSATPSLEAFF. In DNA form, the CDR3 reads TGCAGTGCTACTCCGAGTCTTGAAGCTTTCTTT.

V and J are TRBV6-6 and TRBJ1-1; no firm D call. V was shortened by 5 bases and J by 0 bases, with 7 bases between the two germline ends. CDR1 and CDR2 (germline): MNHNY, SVGAGI (reference sequence). The length of the CDR3 is 13 residues. The CDR3 here is CASSPRMNTEAFF. The CDR3 nucleotides are TGTGCCAGCAGTCCGCGCATGAACACTGAAGCTTTCTTT.

This clone appeared a few times. The chain is built from TRBV28 and TRBJ1-4; maybe TRBD1 (5 bases). The V and J ends lost 4 bases and 2 bases respectively, with 14 bases between them. The CDR3 sequence is 16 residues long. Germline CDR1 is MDHEN and CDR2 is SYDVKM. Here the CDR3 reads CASSWGRAATNEKLFF. Here the CDR3 DNA reads TGTGCCAGCAGTTGGGGCAGGGCGGCGACTAATGAAAAACTGTTTTTT.